A selection of T cell receptor beta chains follows, all from one sample in a study of identifying expanded T cells in peripheral blood. Clones were read by immunoSEQ multiplex PCR, and TCRdb kept only the in-frame ones, dropping some. The sample consists of 75,000 to 90,000 clones, approximately 90% of them appearing once. Sequenced sample: blood. The receptor source for this set is a person aged 18 to 75 in good health. Each CDR3 is given with its conserved first and last residue. Size values are once, few and many counts, or a class for expanded clones, and some rows have none.

clone_size: .
v_call: TRBV14
cdr3_aa: CASSQFLFGGYTF

clone_size: .
v_call: TRBV5-6
cdr3_aa: CASSLYASGKVTDTQYF

clone_size: .
v_call: TRBV18
cdr3_aa: CASSPGLSLETQYF

clone_size: .
v_call: TRBV7-2
cdr3_aa: CASSSAARGYGYTF

clone_size: .
v_call: TRBV11-2
cdr3_aa: CASRRQAPYNEQFF

clone_size: .
v_call: TRBV6-5
cdr3_aa: CASSYSVGGDYGYTF

clone_size: .
v_call: TRBV10-3
cdr3_aa: CAIQQGAAGYTF

clone_size: .
v_call: TRBV6-6
cdr3_aa: CASSYAGNPAGELFF

clone_size: .
v_call: TRBV11-3
cdr3_aa: CASSLESNQPQHF

clone_size: .
v_call: TRBV19
cdr3_aa: CASRPLSSGTGPTGELFF

clone_size: .
v_call: TRBV2
cdr3_aa: CASRRDINEKLFF

clone_size: .
v_call: TRBV25-1
cdr3_aa: CASERDGGAPLHF

clone_size: .
v_call: TRBV2
cdr3_aa: CATIVLLAGTYEQYF

clone_size: .
v_call: TRBV28
cdr3_aa: CASSLGAGEGNEQFF

clone_size: .
v_call: TRBV6-5
cdr3_aa: CASSYRGSPLHF

clone_size: .
v_call: TRBV18
cdr3_aa: CASSPSKPGAHDGYTF

clone_size: .
v_call: TRBV2
cdr3_aa: CASRGDRSEQYF

clone_size: .
v_call: TRBV7-8
cdr3_aa: CASSLAIKGNGNTIYF

clone_size: once
v_call: TRBV20-1
cdr3_aa: CSATNYNEQFF

clone_size: .
v_call: TRBV18
cdr3_aa: CASSLLTGGDEKLFF

clone_size: .
v_call: TRBV5-6
cdr3_aa: CASSFSGSNYGYTF

clone_size: .
v_call: TRBV6-5
cdr3_aa: CASSPQEGLPDTQYF

clone_size: .
v_call: TRBV18
cdr3_aa: CASSPWRGTYSNQPQHF

clone_size: .
v_call: TRBV5-1
cdr3_aa: CASSLAGVRNQPQHF

clone_size: .
v_call: TRBV11-3
cdr3_aa: CASRSDRAHEQFF

clone_size: .
v_call: TRBV5-1
cdr3_aa: CASSLEYEQYF

clone_size: .
v_call: TRBV18
cdr3_aa: CASSPLQGTSTF

clone_size: .
v_call: TRBV6-6
cdr3_aa: CASSYTGPGAGQPQHF

clone_size: .
v_call: TRBV19
cdr3_aa: CASRQGNQPQHF

clone_size: once
v_call: TRBV27
cdr3_aa: CASSLYRDRNTEAFF

clone_size: .
v_call: TRBV19
cdr3_aa: CASSDSRITQYF

clone_size: .
v_call: TRBV29-1
cdr3_aa: CSVGRLAGGPPYEQYF

clone_size: .
v_call: TRBV5-1
cdr3_aa: CASSWVVTDVGGYTF

clone_size: .
v_call: TRBV7-9
cdr3_aa: CASSLSTDTQYF

clone_size: .
v_call: TRBV9
cdr3_aa: CASSLDQGAGELFF

clone_size: .
v_call: TRBV6-6
cdr3_aa: CASSYGVRDGQPQHF

clone_size: .
v_call: TRBV18
cdr3_aa: CASSPNPRGSYYEQYF

clone_size: .
v_call: TRBV9
cdr3_aa: CASSGAGALDTGELFF

clone_size: .
v_call: TRBV2
cdr3_aa: CASSRLSSSYNEQFF